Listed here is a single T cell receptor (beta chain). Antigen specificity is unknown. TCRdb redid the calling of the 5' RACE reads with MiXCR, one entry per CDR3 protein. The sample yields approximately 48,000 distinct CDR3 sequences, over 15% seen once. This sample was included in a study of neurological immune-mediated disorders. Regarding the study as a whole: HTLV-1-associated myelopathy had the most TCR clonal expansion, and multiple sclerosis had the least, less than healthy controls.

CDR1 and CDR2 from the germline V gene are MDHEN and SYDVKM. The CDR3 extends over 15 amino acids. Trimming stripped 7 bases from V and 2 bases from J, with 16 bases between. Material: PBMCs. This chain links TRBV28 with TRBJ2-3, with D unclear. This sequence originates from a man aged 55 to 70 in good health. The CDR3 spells CASTPPIQFTDTQYF. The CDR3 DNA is TGTGCCAGCACCCCCCCTATACAGTTCACAGATACGCAGTATTTT.